This TCR beta chain was retrieved from a study of regulatory T cells in long-lasting Graves disease. This clonotype was seen a handful of times. The time point was: newly diagnosed GD, antithyroid drugs for less than 3 months. Generation of the TCR library employed RNA extracted from PBMCs. With iRepertoire HTBI primers and Arm-PCR of CDR3 regions, TCR beta libraries were built. TCRdb reprocessed the multiplex PCR reads via MiXCR and lists one record per CDR3 protein. The data contain more than 300,000 distinct CDR3 sequences, 15% to 20% of them singletons. The CDR3 covers 14 residues. Trimming took 0 bases from V and 12 from J, leaving 15 bases between them. The germline CDR1 and CDR2 sequences are LNHNV and YYDKDF (reference sequence). The sample also formed part of further work on T cells in Graves' hyperthyroidism and ophthalmopathy.

The sequenced sample was peripheral blood mononuclear cells (PBMCs), obtained at new diagnosis, from a patient treated with antithyroid drugs. This clonotype was obtained from a woman aged 18-35 years with Graves disease. The J gene is TRBJ2-1, the V gene TRBV15, with D uncertain. The CDR3 DNA sequence: TGTGCCACCAGCAGAGATGTCGGCTCCCGAATGCAGTTCTTC. It specifies CATSRDVGSRMQFF.